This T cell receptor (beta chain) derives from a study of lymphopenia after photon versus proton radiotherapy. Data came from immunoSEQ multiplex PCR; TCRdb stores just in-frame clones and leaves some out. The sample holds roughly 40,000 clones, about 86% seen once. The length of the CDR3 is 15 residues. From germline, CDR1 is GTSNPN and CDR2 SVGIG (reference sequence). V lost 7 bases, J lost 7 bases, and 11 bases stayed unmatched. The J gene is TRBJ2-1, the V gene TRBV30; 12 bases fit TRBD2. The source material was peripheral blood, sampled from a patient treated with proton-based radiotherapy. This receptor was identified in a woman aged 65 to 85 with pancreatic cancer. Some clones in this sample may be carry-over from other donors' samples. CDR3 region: CASRHQGLAGNEQFF. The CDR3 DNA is TGTGCCTCCCGCCACCAAGGACTAGCGGGGAATGAGCAGTTCTTC.